One T cell receptor (beta chain) is described in this entry. The record originates from a study of OX40 agonist ivuxolimab in advanced cancers. Whole-study context: Aged about 23 to 90 with a mean of 60 years, they were almost 85% male.

V was cut by 4 bases and J by 2 bases, with 20 bases left in between. Germline values: CDR1 MGHDK, CDR2 SYGVNS. The CDR3 is 17 residues long. The protocol was immunoSEQ multiplex PCR, while the TCRdb copy is restricted to in-frame clones and leaves out a portion. The sample holds 12,000 or so clones, around 83% seen once. Blood specimens came from baseline, cycle 4 day 1, and cycle 7 day 1. This chain connects TRBV25-1 to TRBJ1-2; D not certain. Specimen: CD4+ or CD8+ T cells sorted from blood, collected in a trial of the OX40 agonist ivuxolimab. The receptor was derived from an adult with an advanced solid tumor such as melanoma, head and neck, liver or kidney cancer. The CDR3 coding sequence is TGTGCCAGCAGTGCCGGGTATATCTATCACCCAAACTATGGCTACACCTTC. Its protein product is CASSAGYIYHPNYGYTF.